One sample yielded the 32 T cell receptor beta chains listed below, sequenced in a study of T cell repertoires in cytomegalovirus infection. TCRdb reprocessed the reads via MiXCR and lists one record per CDR3 protein. Among some 920,000 distinct CDR3 sequences listed, approximately 32% were seen once. Their target antigens are unknown. This specimen was cultured CD8+ T cells from PBMCs, taken from culture after CMV antigen stimulation. All receptors derive from a human donor in good health (CMV status not recorded). Some clones in this sample may be carry-over from other donors' samples.

The rearrangement links TRBV6-2 or TRBV6-3 to TRBJ2-2; 11 nucleotides align to TRBD1. The V and J ends lost 7 bases and 3 bases, in that order; junction bases with no gene match: 10. CDR3 length equals 17 residues. Germline CDR1 MNHEY, CDR2 SVGEGT. This CDR3 is CASNTPDRGPYTGELFF. Here the CDR3 DNA reads TGTGCCAGCAACACCCCGGACAGGGGGCCTTACACCGGGGAGCTGTTTTTT.

This clonotype has just a few counts. The gene calls are TRBV7-9 and TRBJ2-3; weak D call: TRBD1 (5 bases). The CDR3 runs to 15 residues. The germline V gene encodes CDR1 SEHNR and CDR2 FQNEAQ (reference sequence). The germline V and J ends were trimmed by 3 bases and 0 bases, with 10 bases remaining between them. The CDR3 is CASSLTEPSTDTQYF. In DNA form, the CDR3 reads TGTGCCAGCAGCTTGACAGAACCTAGCACAGATACGCAGTATTTT.

V usage is TRBV25-1 and J usage is TRBJ2-3, with a possible D match to TRBD2 (5 bases). This CDR3 comprises 11 residues. Between the trimmed V and J ends, which lost 10 bases and 11 bases, there was a span of 16 bases. CDR1 is MGHDK and CDR2 is SYGVNS in the germline V gene. DNA for the CDR3: TGTGCCACTCTGAGCGGAGTACTGCAGTATTTT. This encodes CATLSGVLQYF.

Notes on this clonotype: One junction end disagrees with the germline gene, perhaps due to a read error. This chain uses TRBV7-8 with TRBJ2-5, with D possibly matching TRBD2 (7 bases). Germline CDR1 and CDR2: SGHVS and FQNEAQ. CDR3 length: 15 amino acids. The CDR3 loop is CVSRRLGGGQETQYF. CDR3 in DNA: TGTGTCAGCAGACGACTAGGGGGGGGCCAAGAGACCCAGTACTTC.

V and J are TRBV7-9 and TRBJ2-5; 7 positions match TRBD2. The V gene's germline CDR1 is SEHNR and CDR2 FQNEAQ (reference sequence). Trimming removed 5 bases from V and 4 bases from J; junction bases left unmatched: 7. This CDR3 comprises 14 residues. The CDR3 DNA is TGTGCCAGCAGCCCCCGGGGGGAACCAGAGACCCAGTACTTC. Translated: CASSPRGEPETQYF.

In its sample, this clonotype was seen many times. The chain has TRBV9 and TRBJ2-3; TRBD2 agrees at 8 bases. Germline V gives CDR1 SGDLS, CDR2 YYNGEE. The CDR3 spans 15 residues. V was clipped by 4 bases and J by 4 bases; unmatched bases: 8. The CDR3 nucleotides read TGTGCCAGCAGCTCCTGGACTAGCTCCGCAGATACGCAGTATTTT. Translating it yields CASSSWTSSADTQYF.

At least ten counts were recorded for this clonotype. The V call is TRBV7-8, the J call TRBJ2-5; TRBD1 agrees at 9 bases. Losses at the gene ends were 5 bases for V and 5 bases for J; bases not matched to a gene: 6. CDR1 SGHVS and CDR2 FQNEAQ come from the germline V gene. The CDR3 totals 14 residues. The CDR3: CASSRTGDLETQYF. CDR3 DNA: TGTGCCAGCAGCCGGACAGGGGATTTGGAGACCCAGTACTTC.

The V and J genes are TRBV5-4 and TRBJ2-7; perhaps TRBD2 as D (5 bases). Germline loops: CDR1 SGHNT, CDR2 YYREEE (reference sequence). The CDR3 consists of 13 residues. Trimming pared 4 bases from V and 1 base from J, leaving 9 bases between. In DNA, the CDR3 is TGTGCCAGCAGCCGCGGGCCTTCCTACGAGCAGTACGTC. Translating it yields CASSRGPSYEQYV.

This clonotype was counted ten times or more. This chain links TRBV7-2 with TRBJ1-2, with unresolved D. Trimming cost V 5 bases and J 2 bases, with 15 bases left between them. The CDR3 consists of 15 residues. Germline CDR1 is SGHTA and CDR2 is FQGNSA. CDR3 sequence: CASSPWAPGNYGYTF. The CDR3 DNA is TGTGCCAGCAGCCCTTGGGCCCCGGGGAACTATGGCTACACCTTC.

The chain uses TRBV12-3 or TRBV12-4 and TRBJ2-7; perhaps D is TRBD1 or TRBD2 (5 bases each). CDR3 length equals 13 residues. The V gene lost 7 bases and the J gene lost 4 bases, with 14 bases spanning the gap. As DNA, the CDR3 is TGTGCCAGCACGAGAGGGGCAGGGTACGAGCAGTACTTC. Translation: CASTRGAGYEQYF.

The chain recombines TRBV7-6 with TRBJ2-3; a weak D match, TRBD2 (6 bases). The length of the CDR3 is 14 residues. CDR1 and CDR2 (germline): SGHVS, FNYEAQ. The V end was cut by 1 base, the J end by 5 bases, with 10 bases between. CDR3 in DNA: TGTGCCAGCAGCTTAGTTTGGGGGGAAGATACGCAGTATTTT. It translates to CASSLVWGEDTQYF.

The V call is TRBV7-9, the J call TRBJ2-7; the D gene is possibly TRBD1 (6 bases). This CDR3 spans 12 amino acids. Germline V gene data show CDR1 as SEHNR and CDR2 as FQNEAQ (reference sequence). Trimming took 10 bases from V and 1 from J, leaving 11 bases between them. CDR3 bases: TGTGCCACATTACAGGGATCCTACGAGCAGTACTTC. This sequence encodes CATLQGSYEQYF.

This clonotype was seen more than once but under ten times. This rearrangement joins TRBV3-1 to TRBJ2-1; 9 bases line up with TRBD2. CDR3 length: 16 amino acids. Germline values: CDR1 LGHDT, CDR2 YNNKEL (reference sequence). V was clipped by 6 bases and J by 2 bases; unmatched bases: 8. This CDR3 is CASSPIAGDPYNEQFF. In DNA form, the CDR3 reads TGTGCCAGCAGTCCGATAGCGGGGGATCCCTACAATGAGCAGTTCTTC.

This CDR3 reads CASRLTSGGGELFF. CDR3 DNA sequence: TGTGCCAGCAGGTTAACTAGCGGCGGCGGGGAGCTGTTTTTT. The chain recombines TRBV2 with TRBJ2-2, with 8 bases lining up with TRBD2. This CDR3 spans 14 amino acids. Per the germline V gene, CDR1 is SNHLY and CDR2 is FYNNEI. V shed 6 bases, J shed 7 bases, and the junction held 7 bases outside the gene matches.

The gene calls are TRBV7-9 and TRBJ2-3; D possibly corresponds to TRBD1 (6 bases). The CDR3 length is 14 residues. Trimming took 2 bases from V and 3 from J, leaving 9 bases between them. Germline V lookup: CDR1 SEHNR, CDR2 FQNEAQ (reference sequence). CDR3 DNA sequence: TGTGCCAGCAGCTTACCTCAGGGGACAGATACGCAGTATTTT. Translated, it gives CASSLPQGTDTQYF.

A few counts support this clonotype. The chain combines TRBV4-3 with TRBJ2-3; 9 bases match TRBD1. The ends lost 0 bases at V and 3 bases at J; junction bases unmatched: 4. The CDR3 totals 16 residues. Germline V CDR1 and CDR2: LGHNA, YSLEER. The CDR3 bases are TGCGCCAGCAGCCAAGATGGAGGGACAGGGACAGATACGCAGTATTTT. It codes for CASSQDGGTGTDTQYF.

The rearrangement links TRBV19 to TRBJ1-1, with 7 bases aligning to TRBD1. The CDR3 covers 15 residues. Per the germline V gene, CDR1 is LNHDA and CDR2 is SQIVND (reference sequence). J was trimmed by 1 base and V by 5 bases; bases with no gene match: 7. The chain's CDR3 is CASSQGGQRNTEAFF. The CDR3 DNA is TGTGCCAGTAGTCAAGGGGGACAGAGGAACACTGAAGCTTTCTTT. The full variable domain, with the rest looked up from reference TRBV19 and TRBJ1-1, is DGGITQSPKYLFRKEGQNVTLSCEQNLNHDAMYWYRQDPGQGLRLIYYSQIVNDFQKGDIAEGYSVSREKKESFPLTVTSAQKNPTAFYLCASSQGGQRNTEAFFGQGTRLTVV.

V usage is TRBV7-8 and J usage is TRBJ2-2; a possible D gene is TRBD2 (5 bases). V was shortened by 3 bases and J by 6 bases, with 17 bases between the two germline ends. The CDR3 has 16 amino acids. The germline CDR1 and CDR2 sequences are SGHVS and FQNEAQ. This chain's CDR3 is CASSFSVGLAAGELFF. DNA for the CDR3: TGTGCCAGCAGCTTCTCCGTAGGGCTAGCTGCCGGGGAGCTGTTTTTT.

Ten or more counts support this clonotype. The V gene is TRBV7-2, the J gene TRBJ1-1; maybe TRBD1 (5 bases). Germline CDR1 and CDR2: SGHTA and FQGNSA. The length of the CDR3 is 13 residues. V lost 5 bases and J 1 base, leaving 8 bases between the germline ends. The CDR3 bases are TGTGCCAGCAGCGGGGGGAGGAACACTGAAGCTTTCTTT. This sequence encodes CASSGGRNTEAFF.

The rearrangement joins TRBV27 to TRBJ1-5; D possibly corresponds to TRBD1 (5 bases). Germline CDR1 is MNHEY and CDR2 is SMNVEV (reference sequence). This CDR3 has 14 residues. The germline V and J ends were trimmed by 4 bases and 7 bases, with 14 bases remaining between them. The CDR3 region has the DNA TGTGCCAGCAGTTCGTCTCGGGGACCCCAGCCCCAGCATTTT. Translation: CASSSSRGPQPQHF.

This clonotype was seen only a few times. V gene TRBV14 combines with J gene TRBJ2-3; D may correspond to TRBD1 or TRBD2 (5 bases each). Germline CDR1 is SGHDN and CDR2 is FVKESK. This CDR3 has 15 residues. V shed 0 bases and J shed 2 bases, with 9 bases lying between them. The CDR3 DNA reads as TGTGCCAGCAGCCAAGAGGGGGTACTCACAGATACGCAGTATTTT. Translated: CASSQEGVLTDTQYF.

The chain combines TRBV19 with TRBJ1-2, with a possible D match to TRBD1 (5 bases). V was trimmed by 4 bases and J by 8 bases, leaving 17 bases between them. Germline CDR1 is LNHDA and CDR2 is SQIVND (reference sequence). This CDR3 spans 14 amino acids. CDR3 residues: CASSTRDGAEGYTF. In DNA form, the CDR3 reads TGTGCCAGTAGTACGCGGGACGGAGCGGAGGGCTACACCTTC.

This clonotype was recorded at least ten times. This chain joins TRBV27 and TRBJ1-1, with D possibly TRBD1 on 5 matching bases. The CDR3 has 13 residues. The V gene's germline CDR1 is MNHEY and CDR2 SMNVEV (reference sequence). The ends were cut back, 5 bases at V and 5 bases at J, with 12 bases in the middle. CDR3 region: CASSPGRWTEAFF. The CDR3 DNA reads TGTGCCAGCAGTCCAGGGAGGTGGACTGAAGCTTTCTTT.

With respect to this clonotype: Since a much larger clone is just one base distant, this may be a read error. The V gene is TRBV20-1, the J gene TRBJ2-7, with D uncertain. CDR1 and CDR2 (germline): DFQATT, SNEGSKA (reference sequence). Deletions cut 1 base from V and 2 bases from J, with 9 bases between. The CDR3 totals 13 residues. CDR3: CSARGGLTYEQYF. The CDR3 DNA is TGCAGTGCTAGAGGGGGTCTCACCTACGAGCAGTACTTC.

V is TRBV6-2 or TRBV6-3 and J is TRBJ2-7; 8 positions agree with TRBD1. J was trimmed by 7 bases and V by 5 bases; bases with no gene match: 13. The CDR3 is made up of 15 amino acids. CDR1 is MNHEY and CDR2 is SVGEGT in the germline V gene. The CDR3 protein is CASSPGTGGPEEQYV. As DNA, the CDR3 is TGTGCCAGCAGTCCCGGTACAGGGGGTCCCGAGGAGCAGTACGTC.

The chain joins TRBV19 to TRBJ2-3; D could derive from TRBD1 or TRBD2 (5 bases each). This CDR3 is 16 amino acids long. Germline V gives CDR1 LNHDA, CDR2 SQIVND (reference sequence). V was cut by 4 bases and J by 6 bases, with 20 bases left in between. The CDR3 loop reads CASSTVGRELKDTQYF. In DNA form, the CDR3 reads TGTGCCAGTAGTACGGTGGGCAGGGAGCTCAAGGATACGCAGTATTTT.

This clonotype occurred a few times. The V and J genes are TRBV19 and TRBJ1-5; D not resolved. CDR3 length: 13 amino acids. Germline V gives CDR1 LNHDA, CDR2 SQIVND (reference sequence). V was trimmed by 10 bases and J by 0 bases, leaving 10 bases between them. CDR3 sequence: CAIARYSNQPQHF. The CDR3 DNA follows: TGTGCCATTGCGAGATATAGCAATCAGCCCCAGCATTTT.

CDR3 DNA: TGTGCCAGCAGCCCGGGACCGGCCGGGACCCAGTACTTC. Translated, it gives CASSPGPAGTQYF. V gene TRBV7-2 combines with J gene TRBJ2-5; possibly TRBD1 or TRBD2 for D (5 bases each). The CDR3 consists of 13 residues. The V and J ends lost 5 bases and 7 bases respectively, with 14 bases between them. Germline lookup yields CDR1 SGHTA and CDR2 FQGNSA. Looking up the rest from reference TRBV7-2 and TRBJ2-5 gives the full variable domain: GAGVSQSPSNKVTEKGKDVELRCDPISGHTALYWYRQSLGQGLEFLIYFQGNSAPDKSGLPSDRFSAERTGGSVSTLTIQRTQQEDSAVYLCASSPGPAGTQYFGPGTRLLVL.

This clonotype was recorded a few times. The V call is TRBV19, the J call TRBJ2-6; D is undetermined. V shed 5 bases and J shed 0 bases, with 8 bases lying between them. CDR1 is LNHDA, CDR2 SQIVND, per germline (reference sequence). This CDR3 comprises 15 residues. CDR3 DNA: TGTGCCAGTAGTGGAAGGGTCTCTGGGGCCAACGTCCTGACTTTC. Translation: CASSGRVSGANVLTF. The full variable domain, in which reference TRBV19 and TRBJ2-6 provide the parts outside the CDR3, is DGGITQSPKYLFRKEGQNVTLSCEQNLNHDAMYWYRQDPGQGLRLIYYSQIVNDFQKGDIAEGYSVSREKKESFPLTVTSAQKNPTAFYLCASSGRVSGANVLTFGAGSRLTVL.

This chain uses TRBV13 with TRBJ2-7, with TRBD2 matching 10 bases. The CDR3 totals 14 residues. V gave up 3 bases and J gave up 5 bases; unmatched junction bases: 4. CDR1 and CDR2 (germline): PRHDT, FYEKMQ (reference sequence). For the CDR3, the DNA is TGTGCCAGCAGCTTTTCTAGCGGGAGCCACGAGCAGTACTTC. Amino acids: CASSFSSGSHEQYF.

V gene TRBV7-8 combines with J gene TRBJ2-5; TRBD2 aligns across 9 bases. Germline trimming cut 7 bases from V and 3 bases from J; bases unmatched to any gene: 6. The CDR3 totals 14 residues. Germline V lookup: CDR1 SGHVS, CDR2 FQNEAQ. The CDR3 sequence is CASTKTSGEETQYF. The CDR3 DNA reads as TGTGCCAGCACCAAGACTAGCGGAGAAGAGACCCAGTACTTC.

This clonotype was seen more than once but under ten times. The chain is built from TRBV12-3 or TRBV12-4 and TRBJ1-1, with D unclear. This CDR3 has 17 amino acids. Trimming pared 6 bases from V and 2 bases from J, leaving 22 bases between. CDR3 nucleotide sequence: TGTGCCAGCAGCTATCCCCCCCCGGAACAGCTAAACACTGAAGCTTTCTTT. Translation gives CASSYPPPEQLNTEAFF.